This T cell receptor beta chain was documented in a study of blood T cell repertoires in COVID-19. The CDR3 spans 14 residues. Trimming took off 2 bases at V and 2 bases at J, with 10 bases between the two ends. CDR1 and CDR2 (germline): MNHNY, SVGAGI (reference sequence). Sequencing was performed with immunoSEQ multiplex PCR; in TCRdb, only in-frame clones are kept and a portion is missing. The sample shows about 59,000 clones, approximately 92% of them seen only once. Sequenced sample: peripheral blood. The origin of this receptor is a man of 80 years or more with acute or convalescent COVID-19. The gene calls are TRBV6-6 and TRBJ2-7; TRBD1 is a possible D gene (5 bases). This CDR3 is CASSYQDRTYEQYF. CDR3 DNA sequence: TGTGCCAGCAGTTACCAAGACAGAACCTACGAGCAGTACTTC.